The sequence of this T cell receptor beta chain was determined in a study of CD8+ T cells in alopecia areata. Points on this clone: The sample has other DNA sequences that encode this CDR3 too.

cDNA serving as the sequencing template came from extracted, reverse transcribed RNA. Sequencing was performed with immunoSEQ multiplex PCR; in TCRdb, only in-frame clones are kept and a portion is missing. The table shows under 250,000 clones, with about 53% occurring only once. This TCR came from a human donor with alopecia areata. Sequenced material: CD4+ T cells sorted from blood, taken at week 0.

CDR3 region: CASSPDSGRYNEQFF. The CDR3 DNA sequence: TGTGCCAGCAGCCCAGATAGCGGGAGGTACAATGAGCAGTTCTTC. The chain joins TRBV9 to TRBJ2-1; the match to TRBD2 covers 10 bases. V lost 4 bases and J lost 4; bases outside the gene matches: 5. Germline CDR1 SGDLS, CDR2 YYNGEE. The CDR3 loop spans 15 amino acids. Based on the CDR3 plus reference TRBV9 and TRBJ2-1, the full variable domain is DSGVTQTPKHLITATGQRVTLRCSPRSGDLSVYWYQQSLDQGLQFLIQYYNGEERAKGNILERFSAQQFPDLHSELNLSSLELGDSALYFCASSPDSGRYNEQFFGPGTRLTVL.